This T cell receptor beta chain was observed in a study of T cells in Graves' hyperthyroidism and ophthalmopathy (dated by TCRdb to the late 2010s). With regard to the full study: Peripheral blood samples were taken at initial diagnosis, before any treatment was given. The 75 to 100 discovery patients were divided at random into training and test sets in a 7:3 ratio. Once sampling was done, hyperthyroidism patients were given methimazole at a starting dose of 30 mg daily, whereas ophthalmopathy patients were given high-dose intravenous methylprednisolone. Prospective prediction of ophthalmopathy was tested in an independent validation cohort consisting of about 20 hyperthyroidism patients and around 17 patients who later progressed to ophthalmopathy. The paper reports TCR Vbeta CDR3 sequencing of over 120 peripheral blood samples: approximately 41 ophthalmopathy, around 80 hyperthyroidism and about 17 progressor patients. To identify distinguishing TCR V-J signatures, a discovery cohort of about a hundred patients was used, comprising 43 with Graves' ophthalmopathy and some 57 with stable Graves' hyperthyroidism. Thyroid tissue and blood T-cell repertoires from six Graves' hyperthyroidism patients were also compared in the study. Summary of the overall study and its limitations: A model built on a 13 V-J signature distinguished ophthalmopathy from stable hyperthyroidism, reaching roughly 88% sensitivity and around 81% specificity in cross-validation and 80%/75% in testing. In validation, the model predicted progression to ophthalmopathy a median of about 6.8 months before onset, with roughly 70% sensitivity and about 72% specificity. Most expanded thyroid clonotypes (frequency above 0.001) were also found in blood, which suggests that blood repertoires may mirror thyroid immune responses. No statistical method was used to fix the sample size in advance, and group allocation was not hidden from the investigators.

A word on this clonotype: The specificity of this receptor is unknown. Nothing much larger sits one base from this clone, and base qualities are not available.

CDR1 DFQATT and CDR2 SNEGSKA were looked up in the germline V gene (reference sequence). V is clipped by 5 bases and J by 6 bases, and the sequence between their germline boundaries is 16 bases long. Including the terminal cysteine and phenylalanine, the CDR3 comprises 13 residues. The sequence is cut down to CDR3 DNA, 39 bases in frame from base 1. Stable Graves' hyperthyroidism was defined as the absence of progression to ophthalmopathy over 18 months of follow-up. Hyperthyroidism patients were newly diagnosed, with disease duration under 2 months, and aged 18 to 65 years. Exclusion was applied to patients with uncontrolled infections, other autoimmune diseases, pregnancy or lactation. Diagnoses were established on the basis of clinical symptoms, serum thyroxine and TRAb, thyroid ultrasound, and orbital computed tomography. Ficoll-Paque density gradient centrifugation was used to isolate PBMCs from about 9 ml of fresh peripheral blood. Trizol reagent was used to extract total RNA, and RNA quality was then checked on an Agilent 2100 Bioanalyzer.

The TCR beta CDR3 regions were amplified from RNA transcripts. The TCR CDR3 was subjected to a first round of RT-PCR using the HTBI primer set and the Qiagen OneStep RT-PCR kit. A second multiplex PCR round built the libraries, followed by size selection and purification. The libraries were sequenced on an Illumina HiSeq2000 using paired-end 100 bp reads. The original pipeline was this. Raw data were processed with SOAPnuke, discarding reads with adapters, uncalled bases, mean Phred below 15, or no exact constant-primer or identifier match. High-quality paired reads were merged using COPE v1.2.5, and each unique nucleotide sequence was defined as a clonotype. MiTCR v1.1 was used to align the clonotypes against IMGT TRBV, TRBD and TRBJ reference segments. The analysis was restricted to V-J combinations with a frequency above 0.0001, which together covered roughly 99% of the repertoires. The TCS score was defined as F50 (clonal expansion) divided by E x V (chaos), with BLOSUM62-based TCRdist calculated between CDR3 peptides within each V-J. Welch's t-statistics and random forest reduced some 510 V-J features to roughly 13, which were used in a naive Bayes classifier (R e1071). TCRdb handled the public reads itself, with Q25 trimming in fastp and clone calling in MiXCR, and kept productive beta chains. Under each unique CDR3 protein, matching rows form one entry showing the most common genes and DNA. For this entry, the V and J calls and clone size follow TCRdb and not the study's own pipeline. The sample table records around 400,000 distinct CDR3 sequences; 20% to 25% of these occur just once. The leading ten clones occupy 70% to 75% of the sample.

This receptor chain uses TRBV20-1 and TRBJ1-1; no D segment can be confidently identified. Sequencing was done on a sample of blood. The clonotype was recovered from a man aged 50-60 years with Graves' hyperthyroidism. The bases are TGCAGTGCTGGCGGACGGGGAATTCCTGAAGCTTTCTTT. Translated, it gives CSAGGRGIPEAFF.